This TCR beta chain was retrieved from a study of blood T cell repertoires in COVID-19. About the study: Spain, Italy and the United States supplied samples that represented acute and convalescent COVID-19. PBMCs, B-cell-depleted T cells, or T cells provided the cDNA or gDNA that made up the material.

Authors' processing steps: Amplification of reference gene primers was used by the study to estimate nucleated cell counts. The method was immunoSEQ multiplex PCR; TCRdb's version includes in-frame clones alone and lacks a portion of them. V, J and clone size are those of that table, while D and trimming were read from the DNA. Of fewer than 65,000 clones in the sample, approximately 90% were seen once. The CDR3 loop spans 15 amino acids. J gave up 4 bases and V 2 bases, and 7 bases lay outside the gene matches. Germline CDR1 reads KGHDR; CDR2 reads SFDVKD. This clone came up once. Sequencing input: peripheral blood. The receptor was isolated from a woman aged 60 to 75 with active or convalescent COVID-19. The chain couples TRBV24-1 to TRBJ2-7; 7 bases fit TRBD1. CDR3 in amino acids: CATSDSGTESYEQYF. CDR3 nucleotides: TGTGCCACCAGTGATTCCGGGACAGAGAGTTACGAGCAGTACTTC.